Presented here are 6 T cell receptor beta chains from one specimen sequenced in a study of multiple sclerosis patients with progressive multifocal leukoencephalopathy. Profiling relied on immunoSEQ multiplex PCR, and the TCRdb table lists in-frame clones only, not all of them. The sample lists approximately 27,000 clones; around 85% were seen once. Time point specified: time of PML onset. Source: PBMCs, taken from a patient treated with natalizumab. The receptors were sampled from a young woman with progressive multifocal leukoencephalopathy.

This clone was seen only once. J is TRBJ1-2 and V is TRBV5-1; D might be TRBD1 (6 bases). This CDR3 is built from 15 residues. The ends were cut back, 0 bases at V and 0 bases at J, with 9 bases in the middle. Germline V gene sequence: CDR1 SGHRS, CDR2 YFSETQ. The CDR3 DNA is TGCGCCAGCAGCTTGGGACAGGCTGCTAACTATGGCTACACCTTC. The encoded protein is CASSLGQAANYGYTF.

The V call is TRBV11-3, the J call TRBJ2-6, with unresolved D. Germline values: CDR1 SGHNT, CDR2 YENEEA. This CDR3 contains 13 residues. The ends were cut back, 5 bases at V and 2 bases at J, with 4 bases in the middle. Here the CDR3 reads CASSPTGANVLTF. CDR3 DNA: TGTGCCAGCAGCCCGACTGGGGCCAACGTCCTGACTTTC.

The V gene is TRBV5-1, the J gene TRBJ2-7, with a weak D call TRBD1 (5 bases). The CDR3 is 16 amino acids. V lost 3 bases to trimming and J lost 3 bases, with 19 bases between them. CDR1 is SGHRS and CDR2 is YFSETQ in the germline V gene. For the CDR3, the DNA is TGCGCCAGCAGCTGGGCCCCAGGGTCCCCTCTCTACGAGCAGTACTTC. This translates into CASSWAPGSPLYEQYF.

The genes are TRBV27 and TRBJ1-1; D is ambiguous. This CDR3 is built from 13 residues. The V end lost 4 bases, the J end lost 8 bases, and 14 bases lay between the germline ends. Germline CDR1 MNHEY, CDR2 SMNVEV (reference sequence). The CDR3 DNA reads TGTGCCAGCAGTTCCAACACCCGACGGGAAGCTTTCTTT. This sequence encodes CASSSNTRREAFF.

The chain links TRBV6-1 to TRBJ1-1; 7 bases are shared with TRBD1. V trimming: 4 bases; J trimming: 6 bases; junction bases outside the gene matches: 2. Germline V lookup: CDR1 MNHNS, CDR2 SASEGT. This CDR3 contains 12 residues. The CDR3 DNA follows: TGTGCCAGCAGTGGCGGACAGGCTGAAGCTTTCTTT. This sequence encodes CASSGGQAEAFF.

The V and J genes are TRBV28 and TRBJ2-3; no reliable D call. Trimming took 5 bases from V and 3 from J, leaving 6 bases between them. The CDR3 covers 12 residues. In germline, CDR1 is MDHEN, CDR2 SYDVKM. The CDR3 reads CASSPFTDTQYF. Written as DNA, the CDR3 is TGTGCCAGCAGTCCCTTTACAGATACGCAGTATTTT. Based on the CDR3 plus reference TRBV28 and TRBJ2-3, the full variable domain is DVKVTQSSRYLVKRTGEKVFLECVQDMDHENMFWYRQDPGLGLRLIYFSYDVKMKEKGDIPEGYSVSREKKERFSLILESASTNQTSMYLCASSPFTDTQYFGPGTRLTVL.